The 22 T cell receptor beta chains below were found in one sample sequenced in a study of T cell repertoires in cytomegalovirus infection. MiXCR, applied by TCRdb to the reads, yields one record per CDR3 protein. This table holds roughly 230,000 distinct CDR3 sequences, about 17% found once. The sample taken for sequencing was CD8+ T cells from PBMCs. The receptors derive from a human donor in good health (CMV status not recorded). Some clones in this sample may be carry-over from other donors' samples.

The DNA for the CDR3 is TGTGCCAGCAGCCCAGAGGTAGGTCTCGGGATTTACGAGCAGTACTTC. Protein: CASSPEVGLGIYEQYF. This chain uses TRBV7-2 with TRBJ2-7, with TRBD2 as a possible D gene (5 bases). The CDR3 extends over 16 amino acids. Germline-derived CDR1 and CDR2 are SGHTA and FQGNSA. V lost 5 bases and J 4 bases, leaving 21 bases between the germline ends.

This chain uses TRBV5-5 with TRBJ2-3, with D unresolved. The germline V and J ends were trimmed by 2 bases and 0 bases, with 13 bases remaining between them. This CDR3 is 16 amino acids long. Per the germline V gene, CDR1 is SGHKS and CDR2 is YYEKEE (reference sequence). This CDR3 reads CASSFSTYSSTDTQYF. The CDR3, as DNA: TGTGCCAGCAGCTTCTCGACTTATTCGAGCACAGATACGCAGTATTTT.

The chain recombines TRBV6-5 with TRBJ1-4; 10 nucleotides line up with TRBD1. CDR1 and CDR2 from the germline V gene are MNHEY and SVGAGI. This CDR3 contains 18 residues. The ends lost 6 bases at V and 0 bases at J; junction bases unmatched: 10. The DNA for the CDR3 is TGTGCCAGCAGGCCCACCGGGACAGGGGTCGCAACTAATGAAAAACTGTTTTTT. This gives the protein CASRPTGTGVATNEKLFF.

The chain is built from TRBV15 and TRBJ2-2, with 8 bases lining up with TRBD2. This CDR3 comprises 16 residues. Germline V gene sequence: CDR1 LNHNV, CDR2 YYDKDF (reference sequence). V lost 0 bases and J lost 4; bases outside the gene matches: 4. The CDR3 coding sequence is TGTGCCACCAGCAGAGAAGCGGGGGAAGGCACCGGGGAGCTGTTTTTT. This codes for CATSREAGEGTGELFF.

This clonotype was seen repeatedly, ten times or more. The V gene is TRBV7-2, the J gene TRBJ2-4; D is ambiguous. CDR1 SGHTA and CDR2 FQGNSA come from the germline V gene. V was clipped by 1 base and J by 6 bases, with 16 bases between them. The CDR3 extends over 16 amino acids. This chain's CDR3 is CASSLGERVFPNIQYF. CDR3 bases: TGTGCCAGCAGCTTAGGGGAAAGGGTCTTTCCAAACATTCAGTACTTC.

This clonotype was observed at least ten times. This rearrangement joins TRBV7-8 to TRBJ2-1, with 11 bases that match TRBD2. Germline V gene data show CDR1 as SGHVS and CDR2 as FQNEAQ. Trimming cost V 5 bases and J 3 bases; bases outside gene matches: 0. The CDR3 is made up of 14 amino acids. The CDR3 protein is CASSGTSGYNEQFF. CDR3 coding DNA: TGTGCCAGCAGCGGGACTAGCGGCTACAATGAGCAGTTCTTC.

There are a few counts of this clonotype. V gene TRBV14 combines with J gene TRBJ2-3; TRBD1 might be the D (6 bases). This CDR3 comprises 17 residues. Germline assignment: CDR1 SGHDN and CDR2 FVKESK. V was pared by 0 bases and J by 5 bases, with 18 bases between. The CDR3 reads CASSQDVGRGGVDTQYF. CDR3 bases: TGTGCCAGCAGCCAAGATGTCGGCAGGGGTGGTGTAGATACGCAGTATTTT.

This clonotype was detected ten times or more. This chain connects TRBV7-3 to TRBJ2-3; no clear D gene. Per the germline V gene, CDR1 is SGHTA and CDR2 is FQGTGA. Deletions cut 6 bases from V and 3 bases from J, with 10 bases between. This CDR3 has 13 residues. CDR3 residues: CASRKEGTDTQYF. The CDR3 DNA sequence: TGTGCCAGCAGGAAGGAAGGAACAGATACGCAGTATTTT.

This clonotype was observed a few times. The chain is built from TRBV12-3 or TRBV12-4 and TRBJ1-2; D may be TRBD1 (5 bases). CDR3 length: 15 residues. V was cut by 5 bases and J by 7 bases, with 20 bases left in between. The CDR3 DNA reads TGTGCCAGCAGTCCAGAATTTACGTGGGGCTCTGGCTACACCTTC. Translated: CASSPEFTWGSGYTF.

This clonotype was observed at least ten times. The rearrangement links TRBV10-3 to TRBJ2-1; perhaps TRBD2 as D (6 bases). The CDR3 sequence is 16 residues long. Trimming pared 0 bases from V and 5 bases from J, leaving 14 bases between. CDR1 and CDR2 from the germline V gene are ENHRY and SYGVKD. CDR3 protein: CAISESGGGLNNEQFF. The CDR3, as DNA: TGTGCCATCAGTGAGTCGGGGGGTGGTCTTAACAATGAGCAGTTCTTC.

This clonotype was detected ten times or more. The chain couples TRBV25-1 to TRBJ2-1; D gene uncertain. Trimming took off 1 base at V and 6 bases at J, with 4 bases between the two ends. The germline CDR1 and CDR2 sequences are MGHDK and SYGVNS. The CDR3 runs 12 residues. CDR3 protein: CASSEWINEQFF. CDR3 DNA sequence: TGTGCCAGCAGTGAATGGATCAATGAGCAGTTCTTC.

This clonotype was found a few times. This sequence joins TRBV11-2 and TRBJ2-5; TRBD2 matches at 8 bases. The length of the CDR3 is 15 residues. Germline V CDR1 and CDR2: SGHAT, FQNNGV. V lost 1 base, J lost 5 bases, and 6 bases stayed unmatched. Written as DNA, the CDR3 is TGTGCCAGCAGCTTAGGTGCGGGGGGATGGGAGACCCAGTACTTC. This translates into CASSLGAGGWETQYF.

In its sample, this clonotype was seen a few times. The chain recombines TRBV4-3 with TRBJ1-2; unclear D gene. CDR3 length: 15 amino acids. Germline V gives CDR1 LGHNA, CDR2 YSLEER. Trimming removed 0 bases at V and 6 bases at J, with 14 bases between. The CDR3: CASSQELMWVDGYTF. In nucleotides, the CDR3 is TGCGCCAGCAGCCAAGAATTAATGTGGGTCGATGGCTACACCTTC.

This clonotype showed up many times. The rearrangement joins TRBV6-6 to TRBJ2-1; no clear D. Per the germline V gene, CDR1 is MNHNY and CDR2 is SVGAGI (reference sequence). This CDR3 contains 12 residues. Trimming removed 2 bases at V and 9 bases at J, with 8 bases between. Here the CDR3 reads CASSYGDTEQFF. The CDR3 bases are TGTGCCAGCAGTTACGGAGACACTGAGCAGTTCTTC.

This sequence joins TRBV29-1 and TRBJ2-7; 8 bases match TRBD1. Germline CDR1 reads SQVTM; CDR2 reads ANQGSEA. The CDR3 extends over 12 amino acids. The V segment lost 5 bases and the J segment 3 bases; nucleotides outside the gene matches: 3. This CDR3 reads CSVHGQGYEQYF. The CDR3 DNA follows: TGCAGCGTTCACGGACAGGGCTACGAGCAGTACTTC.

This clonotype was seen at least ten times. The V gene is TRBV28, the J gene TRBJ2-1; 10 positions agree with TRBD2. The CDR3 is 17 amino acids. Trimming took 2 bases from V and 8 from J; bases not matched to a gene: 12. Germline CDR1 is MDHEN and CDR2 is SYDVKM. The CDR3 sequence is CASSLEKLAGVGDEQFF. Here the CDR3 DNA reads TGTGCCAGCAGTTTAGAGAAGCTAGCGGGGGTTGGAGATGAGCAGTTCTTC.

This clonotype occurred a few times. The chain links TRBV11-1 to TRBJ2-7; TRBD2 is a possible D gene (6 bases). Trimming shortened V by 1 base and J by 3 bases, and 13 bases separated the two germline ends. The CDR3 contains 15 residues. Per the germline V gene, CDR1 is SGHAT and CDR2 is FQDESV (reference sequence). In DNA form, the CDR3 reads TGTGCCAGCAGCTTAGACGGGACTCGAAACTACGAGCAGTACTTC. Encoded protein: CASSLDGTRNYEQYF.

The J gene is TRBJ1-1, the V gene TRBV20-1; no definite D call. V was pared by 6 bases and J by 5 bases, with 13 bases between. CDR1 is DFQATT and CDR2 is SNEGSKA in the germline V gene (reference sequence). The CDR3 contains 12 residues. The CDR3 region has the DNA TGCAGTGCCAAGGGTAGGGATACTGAAGCTTTCTTT. Translation: CSAKGRDTEAFF.

This clonotype was counted at least ten times. The chain combines TRBV7-6 with TRBJ2-2; D gene uncertain. Trimming left V 1 base short and J 5 bases short, with 11 bases between. Germline CDR1 and CDR2: SGHVS and FNYEAQ. The CDR3 sequence is 15 residues long. The CDR3 region is CASSLGRSKTGELFF. CDR3 bases: TGTGCCAGCAGCTTAGGGCGGAGTAAAACCGGGGAGCTGTTTTTT.

Ten or more counts support this clonotype. The chain couples TRBV7-9 to TRBJ2-4; D is ambiguous. The CDR3 extends over 15 amino acids. The germline V gene encodes CDR1 SEHNR and CDR2 FQNEAQ (reference sequence). The V end lost 0 bases, the J end lost 0 bases, and 6 bases lay between the germline ends. CDR3 bases: TGTGCCAGCAGCTTAGCGGCGGTAGCCAAAAACATTCAGTACTTC. Amino acids: CASSLAAVAKNIQYF. The full variable domain, rest sourced from reference TRBV7-9 and TRBJ2-4, is DTGVSQNPRHKITKRGQNVTFRCDPISEHNRLYWYRQTLGQGPEFLTYFQNEAQLEKSRLLSDRFSAERPKGSFSTLEIQRTEQGDSAMYLCASSLAAVAKNIQYFGAGTRLSVL.

This clonotype was observed many times. The rearrangement uses TRBV4-3 and TRBJ2-1; TRBD2 matches 9 bases. The CDR3 is made up of 15 amino acids. J lost 4 bases, V lost 4 bases, and 5 bases had no gene match. Germline V gene data show CDR1 as LGHNA and CDR2 as YSLEER. CDR3 DNA sequence: TGCGCCAGCAGCCGCGGGGGGGCAAAATACAATGAGCAGTTCTTC. Its translation is CASSRGGAKYNEQFF.

This clonotype was detected once. It is likely a read error, because the conserved phenylalanine at the end of the CDR3 is missing. This chain links TRBV28 with TRBJ2-1, with 10 bases lining up with TRBD2. Germline V gives CDR1 MDHEN, CDR2 SYDVKM. The CDR3 extends over 16 amino acids. The J segment lost 2 bases and the V segment lost 2 bases, leaving 3 bases of the junction unmatched. This chain's CDR3 is CASSLLAGATYNEQFL. Written as DNA, the CDR3 is TGTGCCAGCAGTTTACTAGCGGGGGCGACCTACAATGAGCAGTTCCTC.